These 4 T cell receptor beta chains were sequenced from one sample in a study of T cell responses to AZD1222 COVID-19 vaccine. The protocol was immunoSEQ multiplex PCR, while the TCRdb copy is restricted to in-frame clones and leaves out a portion. The table includes fewer than 50,000 clones, over 65% detected once. The source material was peripheral blood, sampled on day 0 of AZD1222 vaccination. The receptors were sampled from an adult in good health.

The gene calls are TRBV7-9 and TRBJ1-3; perhaps TRBD1 as D (5 bases). Per the germline V gene, CDR1 is SEHNR and CDR2 is FQNEAQ (reference sequence). CDR3 length equals 17 residues. V lost 5 bases to trimming and J lost 0 bases, with 17 bases between them. CDR3 sequence reads: CASSHGADGSSGNTIYF. The CDR3 bases are TGTGCCAGCAGCCATGGGGCCGACGGAAGCTCTGGAAACACCATATATTTT.

The chain has TRBV6-2 or TRBV6-3 and TRBJ2-3; no clear D gene. The V end lost 6 bases, the J end lost 1 base, and 8 bases lay between the germline ends. This CDR3 region has 13 residues. The germline V gene encodes CDR1 MNHEY and CDR2 SVGEGT. This chain's CDR3 is CASSQQGTDTQYF. CDR3 nucleotides: TGTGCCAGCAGCCAACAAGGCACAGATACGCAGTATTTT.

This clone was observed once. The chain carries TRBV12-3 or TRBV12-4 and TRBJ2-3, with D uncertain. Trimming took off 3 bases at V and 5 bases at J, with 3 bases between the two ends. The CDR3 runs to 11 residues. CDR3 DNA sequence: TGTGCCAGCAGTTTGGGAGATACGCAGTATTTT. It codes for CASSLGDTQYF.

The chain couples TRBV5-6 to TRBJ1-2, with unresolved D. V lost 5 bases and J lost 4, with 6 bases in between. CDR3 length: 11 residues. Germline-derived CDR1 and CDR2 are SGHDT and YYEEEE. CDR3 in DNA: TGTGCCAGCAGTTGGGGCTATGGCTACACCTTC. Protein product: CASSWGYGYTF.